One sample yielded the 27 T cell receptor beta chains listed below, sequenced in a study of CD8+CD57+ T cells in acquired aplastic anemia. According to the study, genomic DNA was the template for TCR beta VDJ and CDR3 profiling. Each CDR3 protein gets one entry after TCRdb re-called the reads with MiXCR. This table holds 150,000 to 200,000 distinct CDR3 sequences, 40% to 50% found once. The authors sequenced patients whose flow cytometry had shown CD8+CD57+ cell expansion. The sequenced material came from sorted CD4+, CD8+, or CD8+CD57+ T cells (not recorded which) from PBMCs. Receptors were obtained from a human donor with aplastic anemia.

On this clonotype itself: This may come from a read error, since a much larger clone is one base off. This chain links TRBV5-1 with TRBJ2-2, with D possibly being TRBD2 (5 bases). Germline CDR1 SGHRS, CDR2 YFSETQ. The CDR3 runs 18 residues. The CDR3 sequence is CASSLEANSYANTGELLF. CDR3 DNA sequence: TGCGCCAGCAGCTTGGAGGCCAATTCATACGCGAACACCGGGGAGCTGCTTTTT.

This clonotype was observed at least ten times. The chain couples TRBV20-1 to TRBJ1-1, with D perhaps matching TRBD1 (5 bases). There are 14 residues in the CDR3. V was shortened by 3 bases and J by 3 bases, with 14 bases between the two germline ends. The V gene's germline CDR1 is DFQATT and CDR2 SNEGSKA (reference sequence). CDR3 region: CSARFQGLYTEAFF. The CDR3 coding sequence is TGCAGTGCTAGGTTCCAGGGTCTATACACTGAAGCTTTCTTT.

The rearrangement joins TRBV25-1 to TRBJ2-1; D is unresolved. Germline CDR1 is MGHDK and CDR2 is SYGVNS. Trimming stripped 5 bases from V and 0 bases from J, with 20 bases between. The CDR3 is made up of 18 amino acids. The CDR3, as DNA: TGTGCCAGCAGTCGGACGGATCAATCTCCCAGCTCCTACAATGAGCAGTTCTTC. Its protein is CASSRTDQSPSSYNEQFF.

This clonotype has just a few counts. V usage is TRBV20-1 and J usage is TRBJ2-1; TRBD2 is a possible D gene (6 bases). Trimming left V 1 base short and J 0 bases short, with 22 bases between. The CDR3 totals 19 residues. CDR1 and CDR2 from the germline V gene are DFQATT and SNEGSKA (reference sequence). CDR3 in DNA: TGCAGTGCTAGAGCCGCGGGGTCCCAGCCGGTGAGCTCCTACAATGAGCAGTTCTTC. It encodes CSARAAGSQPVSSYNEQFF.

The count of this clonotype is one. It may be a read error: a sequence one base away is much more abundant. The chain combines TRBV5-4 with TRBJ2-5; possible D gene TRBD1, 5 bases. The CDR3 is made up of 15 amino acids. V shed 0 bases and J shed 7 bases, with 16 bases lying between them. Germline V gene data show CDR1 as SGHNT and CDR2 as YYREEE (reference sequence). CDR3: CASSLGTQGQGTQYF. Written as DNA, the CDR3 is TGTGCCAGCAGCTTGGGAACGCAGGGCCAGGGGACCCAGTACTTC.

The chain has TRBV7-9 and TRBJ2-5; no clear D gene. Germline CDR1 reads SEHNR; CDR2 reads FQNEAQ (reference sequence). Trimming took 2 bases from V and 5 from J, leaving 12 bases between them. The CDR3 has 14 amino acids. The CDR3 region has the DNA TGTGCCAGCAGCTTACCCGGACCTACCGAGACCCAGTACTTC. It is translated as CASSLPGPTETQYF. The full variable domain, completed using reference TRBV7-9 and TRBJ2-5, is DTGVSQNPRHKITKRGQNVTFRCDPISEHNRLYWYRQTLGQGPEFLTYFQNEAQLEKSRLLSDRFSAERPKGSFSTLEIQRTEQGDSAMYLCASSLPGPTETQYFGPGTRLLVL.

This sequence joins TRBV7-2 and TRBJ2-7; perhaps TRBD2 as D (6 bases). This CDR3 is 14 amino acids long. The germline V gene has CDR1 SGHTA and CDR2 FQGNSA. Trimming took 8 bases from V and 11 from J, leaving 25 bases between them. Written as DNA, the CDR3 is TGTGCCAGCGCCGAAACCGCGACTAGTCCGGGGGAGTACTTC. Translated, it gives CASAETATSPGEYF.

Concerning this clonotype itself: In this CDR3 the conserved last residue, phenylalanine or tryptophan, is missing, so a read error is likely. The chain uses TRBV7-3 and TRBJ1-4; TRBD1 agrees at 11 bases. V trimming: 3 bases; J trimming: 7 bases; junction bases outside the gene matches: 1. Germline CDR1 SGHTA, CDR2 FQGTGA. The CDR3 length is 14 residues. CDR3 coding DNA: TGTGCCAGCAGCTTGGGACAGGGGGGTGAAAAACTGTTTCTT. It translates to CASSLGQGGEKLFL.

The CDR3: CAGGTGNEDEQFF. In DNA, the CDR3 is TGTGCCGGGGGGACAGGGAATGAGGATGAGCAGTTCTTC. The J gene is TRBJ2-1, the V gene TRBV28; TRBD1 aligns across 9 bases. Trimming at V came to 11 bases and at J to 8 bases, leaving 10 bases not matched to a gene. The germline V gene encodes CDR1 MDHEN and CDR2 SYDVKM. The length of the CDR3 is 13 residues.

This clonotype was detected ten times or more. This chain joins TRBV6-2 or TRBV6-3 and TRBJ1-1, with D unresolved. This CDR3 has 13 residues. Germline CDR1 is MNHEY and CDR2 is SVGEGT. V lost 2 bases, J lost 10 bases, and 14 bases lay in between. The CDR3 DNA is TGTGCCAGCAGTTACAATGGTGGCGGCCGAGCTTTCTTT. Residues: CASSYNGGGRAFF.

The V call is TRBV10-2, the J call TRBJ1-1, with D uncertain. Germline lookup yields CDR1 WSHSY and CDR2 SAAADI. V gave up 6 bases and J gave up 2 bases, with 13 bases separating them. The CDR3 spans 14 residues. The CDR3 coding sequence is TGCGCCAGCAGCCAAACCGGGCCTAACACTGAAGCTTTCTTT. Amino acids: CASSQTGPNTEAFF.

In this sample, this clonotype turned up a few times. Since a much larger clone is just one base distant, this may be a read error. J is TRBJ2-2 and V is TRBV4-3; D is uncertain. V gave up 4 bases and J gave up 7 bases, with 7 bases separating them. CDR3 length equals 12 residues. In germline, CDR1 is LGHNA, CDR2 YSLEER. This chain's CDR3 is CASSRQYGELFF. The DNA of the CDR3 is TGCGCCAGCAGCCGACAATACGGGGAGCTGTTTTTT.

This clonotype was detected many times. The chain recombines TRBV6-5 with TRBJ1-4; D perhaps matches TRBD1 (5 bases). CDR1 is MNHEY and CDR2 is SVGAGI in the germline V gene. Deletions cut 4 bases from V and 7 bases from J, with 10 bases between. The CDR3 is 13 residues long. The CDR3 DNA is TGTGCCAGCAGTTCGAGGGGCACTGAAAAACTGTTTTTT. Translation gives CASSSRGTEKLFF.

This clonotype came up many times. The V and J genes are TRBV7-2 and TRBJ2-7; 10 bases line up with TRBD2. Germline assignment: CDR1 SGHTA and CDR2 FQGNSA. The CDR3 extends over 13 amino acids. J lost 2 bases, V lost 7 bases, and 2 bases had no gene match. In nucleotides, the CDR3 is TGTGCCAGCAATCTAGCGGGGGCCTACGAGCAGTACTTC. Protein: CASNLAGAYEQYF.

This clonotype has a count of ten or more. This chain joins TRBV12-3 or TRBV12-4 and TRBJ2-3; D may match TRBD1 or TRBD2 (7 bases each). Trimming removed 9 bases from V and 11 bases from J, with 24 bases in between. The CDR3 runs 14 residues. The chain's CDR3 is CASQKAGGDRKQYF. DNA for the CDR3: TGTGCCAGTCAGAAGGCAGGGGGGGATAGGAAGCAGTATTTT.

This clonotype was detected many times. CDR3 residues: CASSLRQAGELFF. As DNA, the CDR3 is TGTGCCAGTAGTCTTAGACAGGCCGGGGAGCTGTTTTTT. V is TRBV19 and J is TRBJ2-2, with D possibly being TRBD1 (6 bases). CDR3 size: 13 residues. Trimming pared 5 bases from V and 6 bases from J, leaving 10 bases between. CDR1 and CDR2 from the germline V gene are LNHDA and SQIVND (reference sequence). The full variable domain, with the rest looked up from reference TRBV19 and TRBJ2-2, is DGGITQSPKYLFRKEGQNVTLSCEQNLNHDAMYWYRQDPGQGLRLIYYSQIVNDFQKGDIAEGYSVSREKKESFPLTVTSAQKNPTAFYLCASSLRQAGELFFGEGSRLTVL.

This clonotype was detected a few times. The CDR3 region is CASSLKVADPLFSYEQYF. CDR3 nucleotide sequence: TGTGCCAGCAGTTTAAAAGTGGCGGACCCACTCTTCTCCTACGAGCAGTACTTC. The V and J genes are TRBV27 and TRBJ2-7; no clear D. The CDR3 runs to 18 residues. CDR1 is MNHEY, CDR2 SMNVEV, per germline (reference sequence). V was shortened by 2 bases and J by 0 bases, with 20 bases between the two germline ends.

Concerning this clonotype: With a much larger clone just one base away, this may be a read error. The rearrangement joins TRBV24-1 to TRBJ2-3; perhaps TRBD1 as D (6 bases). Germline V CDR1 and CDR2: KGHDR, SFDVKD. V dropped 8 bases and J dropped 2 bases, with 7 bases sitting between them. The CDR3 loop spans 12 amino acids. Written as DNA, the CDR3 is TGTGCCACCACAGGGGCCACAGATACGCAGTATTTT. Translating gives CATTGATDTQYF.

This clonotype was picked up many times. The chain carries TRBV4-2 and TRBJ2-7; 7 nucleotides line up with TRBD2. This CDR3 is built from 19 residues. V lost 1 base, J lost 0 bases, and 15 bases stayed unmatched. Per the germline V gene, CDR1 is LGHNA and CDR2 is YNFKEQ. The CDR3 protein is CASSQGTQRSGDSSYEQYF. Written as DNA, the CDR3 is TGTGCCAGCAGCCAAGGAACCCAGCGGAGCGGGGATAGCTCCTACGAGCAGTACTTC.

This chain joins TRBV28 and TRBJ2-7; TRBD2 is a possible D gene (6 bases). The CDR3 loop spans 11 amino acids. The ends were cut back, 10 bases at V and 3 bases at J, with 10 bases in the middle. Germline V gene sequence: CDR1 MDHEN, CDR2 SYDVKM. CDR3 coding DNA: TGTGCCACCGTGGGGGGCTACGAGCAGTACTTC. It codes for CATVGGYEQYF. The variable domain in full, completed from reference TRBV28 and TRBJ2-7, reads DVKVTQSSRYLVKRTGEKVFLECVQDMDHENMFWYRQDPGLGLRLIYFSYDVKMKEKGDIPEGYSVSREKKERFSLILESASTNQTSMYLCATVGGYEQYFGPGTRLTVT.

The chain combines TRBV25-1 with TRBJ1-2; D is unresolved. The CDR3 has 13 residues. Germline V gene lookup returns CDR1 MGHDK and CDR2 SYGVNS. V was cut by 2 bases and J by 7 bases, with 11 bases left in between. CDR3 nucleotides: TGTGCCAGCAGTGAACCTAACAGACCTGGCTACACCTTC. As protein: CASSEPNRPGYTF.

CDR3 in DNA: TGTGCCAGCAGACCGGTGAATGAGCAGTTCTTC. Protein: CASRPVNEQFF. The rearrangement joins TRBV7-9 to TRBJ2-1; D is uncertain. Looked up from germline, CDR1 is SEHNR and CDR2 is FQNEAQ (reference sequence). V lost 6 bases, J lost 7 bases, and 7 bases lay in between. CDR3 length: 11 residues.

This clonotype was picked up one time. The rearrangement joins TRBV7-2 to TRBJ1-5; possible D gene TRBD1, 5 bases. This CDR3 has 14 residues. From germline, CDR1 is SGHTA and CDR2 FQGNSA. The ends were cut back, 1 base at V and 5 bases at J, with 9 bases in the middle. CDR3 in amino acids: CASSLDGGYQPQHF. The DNA for the CDR3 is TGTGCCAGCAGCTTAGATGGGGGGTATCAGCCCCAGCATTTT.

This clonotype was detected many times. The chain links TRBV7-3 to TRBJ1-3; TRBD1 is a possible D gene (6 bases). The CDR3 is 15 residues long. Trimming took off 8 bases at V and 4 bases at J, with 18 bases between the two ends. Germline V CDR1 and CDR2: SGHTA, FQGTGA. The CDR3 spells CASGGPGVSGNTIYF. The CDR3 bases are TGTGCCAGCGGGGGGCCCGGCGTGAGCGGAAACACCATATATTTT.

This clonotype showed up just a few times. The chain employs TRBV7-2 and TRBJ2-7; tentative D call: TRBD1 (5 bases). There are 14 residues in the CDR3. Germline lookup yields CDR1 SGHTA and CDR2 FQGNSA. The V gene lost 3 bases and the J gene lost 1 base, with 10 bases spanning the gap. The CDR3 loop is CASSFGAASYEQYF. In DNA, the CDR3 is TGTGCCAGCAGCTTTGGGGCAGCATCCTACGAGCAGTACTTC.

About this clonotype itself: This clone may be a read error of a much larger clone one base away. The rearrangement links TRBV5-1 to TRBJ1-4; D may be TRBD1 (5 bases). This CDR3 has 15 amino acids. Germline loops: CDR1 SGHRS, CDR2 YFSETQ. The CDR3 protein is CTSSKGPEGNEKLFF. Written as DNA, the CDR3 is TGCACCAGCAGCAAGGGACCGGAGGGTAATGAAAAACTGTTTTTT.

On this clonotype: This may be a read error, as it is one base from a much larger clone. It is likely a read error, because the conserved phenylalanine at the end of the CDR3 is missing. V gene TRBV7-3 combines with J gene TRBJ2-3; tentative D call: TRBD2 (6 bases). V was trimmed by 5 bases and J by 1 base, leaving 13 bases between them. The CDR3 has 15 amino acids. In germline, CDR1 is SGHTA, CDR2 FQGTGA. Here the CDR3 reads CASSPISGGTDTQYL. CDR3 nucleotide sequence: TGTGCCAGCAGCCCCATCTCGGGGGGCACAGATACGCAGTATCTT.